This T cell receptor beta chain was found in a study of cytomegalovirus exposure and HLA in healthy donors. There are 16 residues in the CDR3. Per the germline V gene, CDR1 is MNHNY and CDR2 is SVGAGI (reference sequence). Unmatched junction bases numbered 9, after V lost 1 base and J lost 7 bases. Study-level results: The authors reported that TCR beta sequences could predict HLA-A and HLA-B alleles. These predictions were accurate for most subjects in the first cohort. For TCR beta chains, V- and J-gene trimming was later linked to a missense DCLRE1C variant.

13 Jbeta primers and 60 Vbeta primers were used for the PCR. The method was immunoSEQ multiplex PCR; TCRdb's version includes in-frame clones alone and lacks a portion of them. The profile shows 200,000 to 250,000 clones, 76% of them singletons. As to this clone: What it binds is not known.

The sample taken for sequencing was PBMCs. The V and J genes are TRBV6-6 and TRBJ2-1; the match to TRBD1 covers 8 bases. The clonotype originates from a man aged 18-30 years in good health and CMV-seronegative. In DNA, the CDR3 is TGTGCCAGCAGTTACTTTGGACAGGGCCCTACTAATGAGCAGTTCTTC. It encodes CASSYFGQGPTNEQFF.